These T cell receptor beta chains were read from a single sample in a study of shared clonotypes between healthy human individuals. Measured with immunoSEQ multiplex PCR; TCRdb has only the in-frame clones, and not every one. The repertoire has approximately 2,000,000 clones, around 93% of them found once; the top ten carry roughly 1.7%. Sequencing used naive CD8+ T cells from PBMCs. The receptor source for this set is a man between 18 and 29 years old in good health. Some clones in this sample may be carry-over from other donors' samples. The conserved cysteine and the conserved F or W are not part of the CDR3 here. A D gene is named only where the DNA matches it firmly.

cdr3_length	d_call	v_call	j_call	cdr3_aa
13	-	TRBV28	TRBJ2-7	ASNPSLGISYEQY
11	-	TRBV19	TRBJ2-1	ASSPRLGDEQF
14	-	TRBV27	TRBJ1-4	ASRGGWGVTNEKLF
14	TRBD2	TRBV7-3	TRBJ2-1	ASSPIAGGTYNEQF
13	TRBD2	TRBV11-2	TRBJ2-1	ASSLGGRGFDEQF
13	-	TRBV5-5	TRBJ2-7	ASSLVPADSYEQY
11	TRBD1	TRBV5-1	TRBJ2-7	ASSLRGPYEQY
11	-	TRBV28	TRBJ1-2	ASTPGTSYGYT
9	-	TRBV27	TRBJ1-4	ASGGREKLF
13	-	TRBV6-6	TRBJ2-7	ASSYSVPDSYEQY
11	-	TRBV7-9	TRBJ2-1	ASSLGVLDEQF
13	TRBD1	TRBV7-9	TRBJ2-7	ASSLDLGTVYEQY
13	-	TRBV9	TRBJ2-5	ASSSNGRPQETQY
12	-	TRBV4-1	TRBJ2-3	ASSHVGEADTQY
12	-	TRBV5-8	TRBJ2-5	ASSLRADEETQY
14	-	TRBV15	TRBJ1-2	ATSETWQGLVYGYT
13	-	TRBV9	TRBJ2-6	ASSVGRRGANVLT
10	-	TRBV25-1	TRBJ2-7	ASRGHLYEQY
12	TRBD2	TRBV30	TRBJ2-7	AWSVLAGGDEQY
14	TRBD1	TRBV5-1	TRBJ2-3	ASSEGARGLTDTQY
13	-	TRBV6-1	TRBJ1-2	ASSVDSSINYGYT
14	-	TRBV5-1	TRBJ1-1	ASSLGRGRRNTEAF
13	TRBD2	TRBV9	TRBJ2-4	ASSVGAGGLNIQY
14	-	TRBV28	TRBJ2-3	ASSLWSGLLTDTQY
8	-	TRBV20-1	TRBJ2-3	SAVTDTQY
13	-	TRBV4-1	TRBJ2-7	ASRNLGTDAYEQY
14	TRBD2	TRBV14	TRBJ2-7	ASSRLAGGPVREQY
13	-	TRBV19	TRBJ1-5	ASSWGNGFNQPQH
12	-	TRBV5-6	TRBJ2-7	ASSWQLLRGEQY
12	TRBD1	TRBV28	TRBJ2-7	ASSPTGANYEQY
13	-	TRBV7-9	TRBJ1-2	ASSLAQGSNYGYT
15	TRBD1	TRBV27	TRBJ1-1	ASRERGTGAWSPEAF
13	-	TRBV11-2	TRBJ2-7	ASSLPTYGGCEQY
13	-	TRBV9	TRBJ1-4	ASSVGGDKNEKLF
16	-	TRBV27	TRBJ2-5	ASSFIALTGRYQETQY
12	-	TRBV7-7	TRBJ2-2	ASSLWVGTGELF
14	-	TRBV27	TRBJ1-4	ASSPLSGGGYEKLF
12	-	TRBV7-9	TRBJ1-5	ASSPGGSNQPQH
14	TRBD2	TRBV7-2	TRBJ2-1	ASSLRVSGRPNEQF
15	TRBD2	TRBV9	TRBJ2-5	ASSVAWGAGDQETQY
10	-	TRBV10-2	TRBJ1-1	ATDGGVAEAF
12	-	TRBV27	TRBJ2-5	ASSILAAQETQY
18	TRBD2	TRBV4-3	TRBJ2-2	ASSQDAGLAGGRNTGELF
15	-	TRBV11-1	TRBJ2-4	ASSGRRDPVAKNIQY
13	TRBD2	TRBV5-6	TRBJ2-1	ASSGPGLAGDEQF